This T cell receptor (beta chain) was obtained from a study of T-cell memory formation after mild COVID-19. As for the study in general: TCR clusters largely stayed donor specific.

The study, taken as a whole, reports: The appearance of some responding clones in pre-infection memory suggested that cross-reactive memory joined. Of the contracting clones, CD4+ ones lay mainly in CM and EM, and CD8+ ones in EMRA.

This clonotype appeared a few times. The antigen is not known. After removal of 4 bases from V and 0 bases from J, the junction contained 9 bases not matched to a gene. The CDR3 sequence is 18 residues long. Per germline, CDR1 LGHNA and CDR2 YSLEER. TCRdb recomputed calls from the 5' RACE reads with MiXCR, one row per CDR3 protein. The sample lists around 140,000 distinct CDR3 sequences; 15% to 20% were seen once. The specimen sequenced was PBMCs or a T cell subset sorted from them (not recorded which). This TCR came from an adult woman who had mild COVID-19 (a few samples of this study predate the infection). Cell type and time point are not known. The chain combines TRBV4-3 with TRBJ2-7; 13 bases fit TRBD2. CDR3 sequence: CASSPRLAGGLSSYEQYF. DNA for the CDR3: TGCGCCAGCAGCCCCCGACTAGCGGGAGGACTCAGCTCCTACGAGCAGTACTTC.